The present T cell receptor (beta chain) was sequenced within a study of Graves' ophthalmopathy and Graves' hyperthyroidism. RNA served as the template for amplifying TCR beta CDR3 regions. The authors performed first-round RT-PCR with HTBI primers and then a second-round multiplex PCR. TCRdb reprocessed the multiplex PCR reads via MiXCR and lists one record per CDR3 protein. The table records roughly 1.1 million distinct CDR3 sequences, about 40% of them present only once. This clonotype was detected ten times or more. V lost 7 bases and J 0 bases, leaving 15 bases between the germline ends. CDR3 length: 15 amino acids.

The origin of this receptor is an adult man with Graves' hyperthyroidism. The specimen was peripheral blood or thyroid tissue (not recorded which). V gene TRBV12-3 or TRBV12-4 combines with J gene TRBJ1-1; tentatively, D is TRBD1 (6 bases). The CDR3 DNA reads TGTGCCAGCATCGAGGGGGTCTACCTGAACACTGAAGCTTTCTTT. It is translated as CASIEGVYLNTEAFF.